Following are 10 T cell receptor beta chains from one sample sequenced in a study of T-cell reconstitution after alpha-beta-depleted transplantation in children. The authors prepared the TCRbeta library with unique molecular identifiers. TCRdb fed the PCR reads into MiXCR, producing one record per CDR3 protein. The repertoire holds around 500,000 distinct CDR3 sequences, with under 25% as singletons. Sequenced material: PBMCs, mostly from graft donor cells, taken 360 days after TCRalphabeta/CD19-depleted stem cell transplant. These TCRs come from a boy under two years old who had a stem cell transplant for acute myeloid leukemia, so the T cells may come from the graft donor.

The CDR3 loop is CASSPAPTQSRDTQYF. Here the CDR3 DNA reads TGTGCCAGCAGTCCAGCTCCTACCCAATCCCGTGATACGCAGTATTTT. The J gene is TRBJ2-3, the V gene TRBV2; D gene ambiguous. Germline V lookup: CDR1 SNHLY, CDR2 FYNNEI. This CDR3 is built from 16 residues. V was pared by 5 bases and J by 6 bases, with 21 bases between.

This clonotype was found many times. The V call is TRBV5-6, the J call TRBJ2-1, with D unresolved. Germline V gene lookup returns CDR1 SGHDT and CDR2 YYEEEE. This CDR3 has 13 amino acids. Trimming left V 1 base short and J 8 bases short, with 10 bases between. This chain's CDR3 is CASSLKDFDEQFF. CDR3 sequence (DNA): TGTGCCAGCAGCTTGAAGGATTTCGATGAGCAGTTCTTC.

The J gene is TRBJ1-1, the V gene TRBV25-1; the D is unclear. The V gene's germline CDR1 is MGHDK and CDR2 SYGVNS. CDR3 length equals 13 residues. Deletions cut 6 bases from V and 2 bases from J, with 10 bases between. The CDR3 nucleotides read TGTGCCAGCAGGTGGGCGATAAACACTGAAGCTTTCTTT. It is translated as CASRWAINTEAFF.

The CDR3 is CASSPRTGVGDTQYF. The CDR3 bases are TGTGCCAGCAGTCCCCGGACAGGGGTCGGCGATACGCAGTATTTT. The rearrangement links TRBV28 to TRBJ2-3; 9 positions match TRBD1. CDR3 size: 15 residues. Germline V gives CDR1 MDHEN, CDR2 SYDVKM. The trim removed 5 bases at V and 6 bases at J, leaving 9 bases unmatched.

This clonotype was observed a few times. The chain links TRBV20-1 to TRBJ1-1; no clear D. The CDR3 length is 14 residues. The ends were cut back, 3 bases at V and 1 base at J, with 12 bases in the middle. Looked up from germline, CDR1 is DFQATT and CDR2 is SNEGSKA (reference sequence). For the CDR3, the DNA is TGCAGTGCTAGGACGGCCGGCGGGAACACTGAAGCTTTCTTT. As protein: CSARTAGGNTEAFF.

This clonotype was recorded a few times. This rearrangement joins TRBV12-3 or TRBV12-4 to TRBJ1-1; D gene ambiguous. CDR3 length equals 13 residues. Deletions cut 6 bases from V and 3 bases from J, with 11 bases between. The CDR3 here is CASSRLVDTEAFF. DNA of the CDR3: TGTGCCAGCAGCAGACTGGTTGACACTGAAGCTTTCTTT.

The rearrangement links TRBV15 to TRBJ2-2, with 7 bases aligning to TRBD1. This CDR3 contains 13 residues. The germline gives CDR1 LNHNV, CDR2 YYDKDF (reference sequence). Trimming removed 5 bases from V and 8 bases from J; junction bases left unmatched: 5. DNA for the CDR3: TGTGCCACCAGCCTAGGGGGCGCAGGGGAGCTGTTTTTT. Protein sequence: CATSLGGAGELFF.

In its sample, this clonotype was seen a few times. The chain carries TRBV5-1 and TRBJ1-4, with 9 bases aligning to TRBD1. The CDR3 totals 15 residues. With V trimmed by 2 bases and J by 5 bases, 4 bases remained unmatched. Germline V gives CDR1 SGHRS, CDR2 YFSETQ. CDR3 DNA: TGCGCCAGCAGCTTACCGGGACAGGGAAATGAAAAACTGTTTTTT. Encoded protein: CASSLPGQGNEKLFF.

This clonotype was seen just once. CDR3 residues: CATSDSRNNGFF. Written as DNA, the CDR3 is TGTGCCACCAGTGATTCTAGGAATAATGGGTTCTTC. The gene calls are TRBV24-1 and TRBJ2-1, with D unresolved. The length of the CDR3 is 12 residues. Looked up from germline, CDR1 is KGHDR and CDR2 is SFDVKD. V lost 2 bases and J 15 bases, leaving 13 bases between the germline ends.

This clonotype was seen at least ten times. The rearrangement joins TRBV20-1 to TRBJ2-5; 8 bases fit TRBD1. From germline, CDR1 is DFQATT and CDR2 SNEGSKA (reference sequence). V shed 3 bases, J shed 1 base, and the junction held 10 bases outside the gene matches. The CDR3 extends over 16 amino acids. The CDR3 DNA follows: TGCAGTGCTAGGAGGGCGGACAGGGTTCCCCAAGAGACCCAGTACTTC. This sequence encodes CSARRADRVPQETQYF.